This TCR beta chain was identified during a study of OX40 agonist ivuxolimab in advanced cancers. Findings and limits, study-wide: Dosing at 0.1 to 3.0 mg/kg was accompanied by clonal expansion of CD4+ and CD8+ blood T cells by week 6.

Details on this clone: What it binds is not known.

The data were produced by immunoSEQ multiplex PCR, yet TCRdb's version contains in-frame clones alone and is incomplete. This table holds about 64,000 clones, around 84% found once. The sequence came from an adult with an advanced solid tumor such as melanoma, head and neck, liver or kidney cancer. Sequencing was performed on CD4+ or CD8+ T cells sorted from blood, taken in a trial of the OX40 agonist ivuxolimab.

The CDR3 DNA reads TGTGCCAGTAGCTCGGGACAGGGGACATACGAGCAGTACTTC. Its translation is CASSSGQGTYEQYF. This chain joins TRBV19 and TRBJ2-7, with 10 positions matching TRBD1. In germline, CDR1 is LNHDA, CDR2 SQIVND (reference sequence). The V and J ends lost 6 bases and 4 bases, in that order; junction bases with no gene match: 6. CDR3 size: 14 residues.